The 27 T cell receptor beta chains in this list originate from one sample, sequenced in a study of CD8 T cells in ankylosing spondylitis. Overall study findings and caveats: A TCR beta motif of several highly homologous variants seemed to mark ankylosing spondylitis blood.

One entry per CDR3 protein, called by TCRdb with MiXCR from the 5' RACE reads. In the table there are under 450,000 distinct CDR3 sequences, about a sixth of which are singletons. Their antigen targets remain unknown. The sequencing input was blood, either unsorted or a sorted T cell fraction (not recorded which). The source is a male donor with ankylosing spondylitis.

This clonotype was detected only a few times. This chain connects TRBV5-1 to TRBJ2-2, with 9 bases lining up with TRBD2. CDR3 size: 16 residues. Germline V gene sequence: CDR1 SGHRS, CDR2 YFSETQ. Trimming took 3 bases from V and 3 from J; bases not matched to a gene: 6. This CDR3 is CASSSIAGADTGELFF. The CDR3 nucleotides read TGCGCCAGCAGCTCAATAGCGGGAGCTGACACCGGGGAGCTGTTTTTT.

This clonotype was observed a single time. A much larger clone differs from this one at a single base, so this may be a read error. This chain connects TRBV12-3 or TRBV12-4 to TRBJ1-3, with D maybe TRBD1 (6 bases). CDR3 size: 14 residues. Trimming shortened V by 5 bases and J by 0 bases, and 8 bases separated the two germline ends. CDR3 residues: CASSDRSSGNTIYF. The CDR3 bases are TGTGCCAGCAGTGACAGGAGCTCTGGAAACACCATATATTTT.

This clonotype was picked up a small number of times. The chain has TRBV20-1 and TRBJ1-1; possibly TRBD1 for D (6 bases). V dropped 1 base and J dropped 4 bases, with 13 bases sitting between them. Germline V gene data show CDR1 as DFQATT and CDR2 as SNEGSKA (reference sequence). The CDR3 consists of 14 residues. CDR3 DNA: TGCAGTGCTAGAGTGGGAGGGGGAAGCACTGAAGCTTTCTTT. Translated, it gives CSARVGGGSTEAFF.

In its sample, this clonotype was seen a few times. V and J are TRBV5-1 and TRBJ2-7; D is possibly TRBD1 or TRBD2 (5 bases each). CDR1 SGHRS and CDR2 YFSETQ come from the germline V gene. Trimming removed 4 bases at V and 4 bases at J, with 12 bases between. The CDR3 covers 13 residues. The CDR3 DNA reads as TGCGCCAGCAGCGGGGGTAGGGGTTACGAGCAGTACTTC. Translating it yields CASSGGRGYEQYF.

This clonotype has just a few counts. The rearrangement joins TRBV7-2 to TRBJ2-1; 13 nucleotides agree with TRBD2. Trimming took 5 bases from V and 5 from J; bases not matched to a gene: 6. This CDR3 region has 16 residues. The germline V gene has CDR1 SGHTA and CDR2 FQGNSA. The CDR3 sequence is CASSRRLAGGDNEQFF. DNA for the CDR3: TGTGCCAGCAGCCGACGACTAGCGGGAGGTGACAATGAGCAGTTCTTC.

This clonotype was observed a few times. The J gene is TRBJ2-3, the V gene TRBV6-5; D not certain. CDR3 length: 17 residues. CDR1 is MNHEY and CDR2 is SVGAGI in the germline V gene. V was trimmed by 0 bases and J by 3 bases, leaving 16 bases between them. CDR3 DNA sequence: TGTGCCAGCAGTTACTCGGCGGCCTCACGCGCTACAGATACGCAGTATTTT. This sequence encodes CASSYSAASRATDTQYF.

CDR3 nucleotide sequence: TGTGCCAGCACCCCTACCTACTCCTACGAGCAGTACTTC. The encoded protein is CASTPTYSYEQYF. The gene calls are TRBV5-5 and TRBJ2-7; no reliable D call. Germline V gene data show CDR1 as SGHKS and CDR2 as YYEKEE (reference sequence). This CDR3 comprises 13 residues. The V gene lost 6 bases and the J gene lost 0 bases, with 10 bases spanning the gap. The variable domain in full, with the rest retrieved from reference TRBV5-5 and TRBJ2-7, is DAGVTQSPTHLIKTRGQQVTLRCSPISGHKSVSWYQQVLGQGPQFIFQYYEKEERGRGNFPDRFSARQFPNYSSELNVNALLLGDSALYLCASTPTYSYEQYFGPGTRLTVT.

This clonotype was detected many times. The chain joins TRBV12-3 or TRBV12-4 to TRBJ2-3; 9 bases match TRBD2. The CDR3 has 15 residues. V shed 3 bases and J 3 bases; nucleotides not matched to a gene: 4. CDR3 residues: CASSLRRGGTDTQYF. The CDR3 DNA sequence: TGTGCCAGCAGTTTGCGGCGGGGGGGGACAGATACGCAGTATTTT.

This clonotype has a count of ten or more. V usage is TRBV12-5 and J usage is TRBJ2-5; D is undetermined. V was shortened by 6 bases and J by 3 bases, with 5 bases between the two germline ends. This CDR3 spans 11 amino acids. Germline-derived CDR1 and CDR2 are LGHNT and FRNRAP. This chain's CDR3 is CASGREETQYF. In DNA form, the CDR3 reads TGTGCTAGTGGCCGAGAAGAGACCCAGTACTTC. The full variable domain, in which reference TRBV12-5 and TRBJ2-5 provide the parts outside the CDR3, is DARVTQTPRHKVTEMGQEVTMRCQPILGHNTVFWYRQTMMQGLELLAYFRNRAPLDDSGMPKDRFSAEMPDATLATLKIQPSEPRDSAVYFCASGREETQYFGPGTRLLVL.

The sample holds a few counts of this clonotype. CDR3 DNA: TGCAGCGTCTTGGTTAGGCCTGGGGATGAGCAGTTCTTC. Translating gives CSVLVRPGDEQFF. The J gene is TRBJ2-1, the V gene TRBV29-1; D is uncertain. Per germline, CDR1 SQVTM and CDR2 ANQGSEA. Deletions cut 6 bases from V and 8 bases from J, with 17 bases between. The CDR3 contains 13 residues.

The gene calls are TRBV9 and TRBJ2-2, with TRBD1 matching 7 bases. J gave up 4 bases and V 1 base, and 7 bases lay outside the gene matches. The germline V gene has CDR1 SGDLS and CDR2 YYNGEE. The CDR3 covers 16 residues. The CDR3 reads CASSVSGQVPTGELFF. The CDR3, as DNA: TGTGCCAGCAGCGTATCTGGACAGGTTCCCACCGGGGAGCTGTTTTTT.

The chain employs TRBV5-1 and TRBJ2-1; tentative D call: TRBD1 (6 bases). V lost 4 bases and J lost 7, with 18 bases in between. The CDR3 runs to 15 residues. The V gene's germline CDR1 is SGHRS and CDR2 YFSETQ. This CDR3 is CASSQQGRAGNEQFF. CDR3 DNA sequence: TGCGCCAGCAGCCAACAGGGCAGGGCGGGTAATGAGCAGTTCTTC.

This chain links TRBV7-8 with TRBJ2-1; 8 nucleotides agree with TRBD1. The CDR3 totals 14 residues. CDR1 is SGHVS and CDR2 is FQNEAQ in the germline V gene. V shed 7 bases, J shed 0 bases, and the junction held 2 bases outside the gene matches. The CDR3 spells CASTDRGSYNEQFF. The CDR3 DNA follows: TGTGCCAGCACCGACAGGGGCTCCTACAATGAGCAGTTCTTC.

This clonotype appeared a few times. This chain joins TRBV30 and TRBJ2-1, with 7 bases aligning to TRBD2. This CDR3 has 14 amino acids. The V gene end was trimmed by 8 bases and the J gene end by 1 base; junction bases not matched to a gene: 8. Germline loops: CDR1 GTSNPN, CDR2 SVGIG (reference sequence). The chain's CDR3 is CALGRGISYNEQFF. Written as DNA, the CDR3 is TGTGCCCTAGGGCGGGGGATATCCTACAATGAGCAGTTCTTC.

In its sample, this clonotype was seen a few times. This chain joins TRBV29-1 and TRBJ2-5; no firm D call. The CDR3 covers 13 residues. Germline V lookup: CDR1 SQVTM, CDR2 ANQGSEA. Trimming removed 7 bases at V and 5 bases at J, with 17 bases between. Here the CDR3 DNA reads TGCAGCGCCCTACACGCCAGCTACGAGACCCAGTACTTC. Translated, it gives CSALHASYETQYF.

This clonotype showed up many times. V and J are TRBV6-1 and TRBJ1-1; 8 bases agree with TRBD1. This CDR3 has 15 amino acids. The trim removed 0 bases at V and 5 bases at J, leaving 5 bases unmatched. CDR1 and CDR2 (germline): MNHNS, SASEGT. The CDR3 sequence is CASSEARTGQTEAFF. The CDR3 DNA reads TGTGCCAGCAGTGAAGCTAGGACAGGGCAAACTGAAGCTTTCTTT.

The chain combines TRBV10-3 with TRBJ1-1; the D gene is possibly TRBD1 (5 bases). This CDR3 has 13 amino acids. Germline values: CDR1 ENHRY, CDR2 SYGVKD. Trimming pared 2 bases from V and 3 bases from J, leaving 7 bases between. In DNA form, the CDR3 reads TGTGCCATCAGTGAGGGGGGGGACACTGAAGCTTTCTTT. Translation: CAISEGGDTEAFF.

Comments on this clonotype: One junction end disagrees with the germline gene, perhaps due to a read error. The J gene is TRBJ2-7, the V gene TRBV6-1; a weak D match, TRBD2 (6 bases). Germline lookup yields CDR1 MNHNS and CDR2 SASEGT. This CDR3 is 14 amino acids long. CDR3 region: CASREAGGPREQYF. The CDR3 coding sequence is TGTGCCAGCAGAGAAGCGGGTGGGCCTAGGGAGCAGTACTTC.

This chain connects TRBV7-7 to TRBJ2-5; D might be TRBD1 (5 bases). V lost 5 bases, J lost 3 bases, and 13 bases lay in between. Germline V gene lookup returns CDR1 SSHAT and CDR2 FNYEAQ (reference sequence). This CDR3 is built from 14 residues. CDR3 sequence: CASSRYRSEETQYF. CDR3 in DNA: TGTGCCAGCAGCCGTTACAGGTCCGAAGAGACCCAGTACTTC.

V usage is TRBV6-2 or TRBV6-3 and J usage is TRBJ1-1; TRBD1 aligns across 7 bases. Germline assignment: CDR1 MNHEY and CDR2 SVGEGT. Unmatched junction bases numbered 6, after V lost 7 bases and J lost 1 base. The CDR3 runs to 14 residues. In DNA form, the CDR3 reads TGTGCCAGCACCCCGACAGGGAGGAACACTGAAGCTTTCTTT. It encodes CASTPTGRNTEAFF.

There are a few counts of this clonotype. One end of the junction fails to match germline, which may point to a read error. The chain recombines TRBV20-1 with TRBJ2-5; either TRBD1 or TRBD2 may supply D (6 bases each). There are 12 residues in the CDR3. The germline V gene encodes CDR1 DFQATT and CDR2 SNEGSKA (reference sequence). In DNA form, the CDR3 reads TGCAGTGCTAGATCCGGGGGCCCGATAGGGCACTTC. This gives the protein CSARSGGPIGHF.

This clonotype was observed a handful of times. The rearrangement joins TRBV18 to TRBJ2-1; 8 nucleotides match TRBD2. The CDR3 has 15 amino acids. Germline trimming cut 3 bases from V and 6 bases from J; bases unmatched to any gene: 7. Germline assignment: CDR1 KGHSH and CDR2 LQKENI. The CDR3 sequence is CASSPKAGVGNEQFF. DNA for the CDR3: TGTGCCAGCTCACCTAAAGCGGGAGTCGGCAATGAGCAGTTCTTC.

The chain is built from TRBV15 and TRBJ1-3; D is unclear. This CDR3 contains 18 residues. Germline loops: CDR1 LNHNV, CDR2 YYDKDF (reference sequence). Deletions cut 1 base from V and 2 bases from J, with 18 bases between. The CDR3 sequence is CATSRVSGGVYAGNTIYF. CDR3 coding DNA: TGTGCCACCAGCAGAGTATCGGGTGGTGTTTACGCTGGAAACACCATATATTTT.

This chain uses TRBV4-1 with TRBJ2-1; 8 positions match TRBD2. This CDR3 has 17 residues. CDR1 is MGHRA and CDR2 is YSYEKL in the germline V gene. The V gene end was trimmed by 7 bases and the J gene end by 3 bases; junction bases not matched to a gene: 14. The CDR3 DNA reads TGCGCCAGCACTTTGGACGGGGCGGGGGGAGTCTACAATGAGCAGTTCTTC. This sequence encodes CASTLDGAGGVYNEQFF.

V gene TRBV11-3 combines with J gene TRBJ1-1; maybe TRBD1 (5 bases). The length of the CDR3 is 13 residues. The germline V gene has CDR1 SGHNT and CDR2 YENEEA. V lost 0 bases and J lost 11, with 13 bases in between. CDR3 amino acids: CASSLDGFGAAFF. CDR3 coding DNA: TGTGCCAGCAGCTTAGATGGGTTTGGGGCGGCTTTCTTT.

The chain joins TRBV18 to TRBJ2-1, with D possibly matching TRBD1 (5 bases). Trimming cost V 3 bases and J 8 bases, with 20 bases left between them. Germline CDR1 is KGHSH and CDR2 is LQKENI. This CDR3 spans 16 amino acids. The CDR3 region is CASSPPVAGSEHEQFF. The DNA for the CDR3 is TGTGCCAGCTCACCTCCAGTGGCAGGGTCCGAGCATGAGCAGTTCTTC.

This chain joins TRBV7-6 and TRBJ1-1, with 10 bases aligning to TRBD1. V was clipped by 6 bases and J by 0 bases; unmatched bases: 7. The CDR3 is 16 residues long. Germline CDR1 is SGHVS and CDR2 is FNYEAQ. Here the CDR3 reads CASSRQGAGMNTEAFF. For the CDR3, the DNA is TGTGCCAGCAGTCGACAGGGGGCTGGGATGAACACTGAAGCTTTCTTT.